Listed below are T cell receptor beta chains from one sample, sequenced in a study of chronic HIV infection and antiretroviral therapy. TCRdb re-derived calls from the 5' RACE reads in MiXCR, one entry per CDR3 protein. Of about 48,000 distinct CDR3 sequences listed, 19% are singletons. Sequenced input: peripheral blood. The source is an adult who had HIV and had not received antiretroviral therapy, or was an uninfected healthy control (not recorded which). CDR3s include the opening cysteine and the closing phenylalanine or tryptophan. The D gene is left open where the match is weak. Only part of the rows carry a size: once, few, many, or a class if the clone is expanded.

clone size,J gene,D gene,V gene,CDR3 DNA,CDR3 protein
-,TRBJ2-3,TRBD1,TRBV5-1,TGCGCCAGCAGAGCCGGGACAGGCACAGATACGCAGTATTTT,CASRAGTGTDTQYF
few,TRBJ1-1,-,TRBV28,TGTGCCAGCAGCCCGCGGACGACTGAAGCTTTCTTT,CASSPRTTEAFF
-,TRBJ2-5,TRBD2,TRBV5-1,TGCGCCAGCAGCGAATCAGGCGGACTAGGAGAAGAGACCCAGTACTTC,CASSESGGLGEETQYF
-,TRBJ1-1,-,TRBV20-1,TGCAGTGCTAGAGATCTGCCGGCGTCGTCAACTGAAGCTTTCTTT,CSARDLPASSTEAFF
-,TRBJ2-4,-,TRBV20-1,TGCAGTGGATTTAGCGGAGCCAAAAACATTCAGTACTTC,CSGFSGAKNIQYF
-,TRBJ2-5,TRBD2,TRBV28,TGTGCCAGCAGTCCTAGCGGGAGAGAGACCCAGTACTTC,CASSPSGRETQYF
few,TRBJ2-6,-,TRBV12-3/TRBV12-4,TGTGCCAGCAGTTGGCGCTCTGGGGCCAACGTCCTGACTTTC,CASSWRSGANVLTF
few,TRBJ2-6,-,TRBV24-1,TGTGCCACCTTCCCTCCCGGGGCCAACGTCCTGACTTTC,CATFPPGANVLTF
-,TRBJ2-7,-,TRBV28,TGTGCCAGCAGCTCGCTGGGGGGGGGCCCCCACTACGAGCAGTACTTC,CASSSLGGGPHYEQYF
-,TRBJ2-6,TRBD1,TRBV28,TGTGCCGTACAGGGGTCCCGCTCTGGGGCCAACGTCCTGACTTTC,CAVQGSRSGANVLTF
-,TRBJ1-1,-,TRBV28,TGTGCCAGCACCAAATTGGGGGGAGGGGACACTGAAGCTTTCTTT,CASTKLGGGDTEAFF
-,TRBJ1-1,-,TRBV29-1,TGCAGCGTTGGTAGCCCGCAGGGGATGAACACTGAAGCTTTCTTT,CSVGSPQGMNTEAFF
-,TRBJ2-7,TRBD2,TRBV9,TGTGCCAGCAGCTTAGCTGCTAGCGGAGCTTACGAGCAGTACTTC,CASSLAASGAYEQYF
few,TRBJ2-5,TRBD2,TRBV5-5,TGTGCCAGCAGCTTGCCCGGGGGGGAGACCCAGTACTTC,CASSLPGGETQYF
-,TRBJ2-1,-,TRBV10-3,TGTGCCATTACTGACCAAAATTACAATGAGCAGTTCTTC,CAITDQNYNEQFF
-,TRBJ2-5,TRBD1,TRBV2,TGTGCCAGCAGTAGACAGGGAGTGGGAGAGACCCAGTACTTC,CASSRQGVGETQYF
few,TRBJ1-2,-,TRBV20-1,TGCAGTGCTAGAGATCCCGGCCAGGGAGGCTATGGCTACACCTTC,CSARDPGQGGYGYTF
few,TRBJ1-3,-,TRBV19,TGTGCCAGTAGTATGAAAGGCCGCTCACGCTCTGGAAACACCATATATTTT,CASSMKGRSRSGNTIYF
-,TRBJ2-1,-,TRBV11-3,TGTGCCAGCAGCTTAAACCTCAATGAGCAGTTCTTC,CASSLNLNEQFF
few,TRBJ1-2,TRBD1,TRBV28,TGTGCCAGCAGGGCAACAGGGGGCCGAGGCTACACCTTC,CASRATGGRGYTF
few,TRBJ2-1,-,TRBV3-1,TGTGCCAGCAGCCAGCCTAGCGACTACAATGAGCAGTTCTTC,CASSQPSDYNEQFF
-,TRBJ1-1,-,TRBV28,TGTGCCAGCAGTTTATGGGTGGGGGACACTGAAGCTTTCTTT,CASSLWVGDTEAFF
-,TRBJ2-1,TRBD2,TRBV27,TGTGCCAGCAGTTTATCGCGGCTAGCGGACTCCTACAATGAGCAGTTCTTC,CASSLSRLADSYNEQFF
-,TRBJ2-2,-,TRBV29-1,TGCAGCGTGAGGGAGGCAGGGGTGAACACCGGGGAGCTGTTTTTT,CSVREAGVNTGELFF
-,TRBJ1-1,-,TRBV29-1,TGCAGCGCAAGAAGAGGGTCGAAGAACACTGAAGCTTTCTTT,CSARRGSKNTEAFF
-,TRBJ1-2,TRBD1,TRBV28,TGTGCCGTGGACAGGGTCGACTATGGCTACACCTTC,CAVDRVDYGYTF
few,TRBJ1-5,-,TRBV5-1,TGCGCCAGCAGCTTGGGCCCGGCAAATCAGCCCCAGCATTTT,CASSLGPANQPQHF
few,TRBJ1-1,-,TRBV29-1,TGCAGCGTGCCCGGGACATACCCACGAGGGGCTTTCTTT,CSVPGTYPRGAFF
few,TRBJ2-7,-,TRBV5-1,TGCGCCAGCAGCTTGGACTACCAATACGAGCAGTACTTC,CASSLDYQYEQYF
few,TRBJ1-4,TRBD1,TRBV28,TGTGCCAGCGAAAGACAGGGTGCAACTAATGAAAAACTGTTTTTT,CASERQGATNEKLFF
-,TRBJ2-2,TRBD1,TRBV4-1,TGCGCCAGCAGCCGGAGCAGGGGGCTCACCGGGGAGCTGTTTTTT,CASSRSRGLTGELFF
few,TRBJ2-4,TRBD1,TRBV4-1,TGCGCCAGCAGCCAACTCATGACCAGGACAGGGAAGGAGGGGTTAGCCAAAAACATTCAGTACTTC,CASSQLMTRTGKEGLAKNIQYF
few,TRBJ2-5,TRBD2,TRBV10-3,TGTGCCATCAGTGTAGCGGGGGGGACCCAAGAGACCCAGTACTTC,CAISVAGGTQETQYF
-,TRBJ1-1,-,TRBV28,TGTGCCAGCAGCCTAGCAGGCAACACTGAAGCTTTCTTT,CASSLAGNTEAFF
-,TRBJ2-7,-,TRBV11-2,TGTGCCAGCAGCTCCCTGACCGAGAAGGGCTCCCCCATCTACGAGCAGTACTTC,CASSSLTEKGSPIYEQYF
few,TRBJ1-1,-,TRBV27,TGTGCCAGCAGTTCATACCGGGACGGGAGTTTTGAAGCTTTCTTT,CASSSYRDGSFEAFF
-,TRBJ2-6,-,TRBV28,TGTGCCAGCAGCCCTATGGGGCAGGGAGCTGGGGCCAACGTCCTGACTTTC,CASSPMGQGAGANVLTF
-,TRBJ2-3,-,TRBV28,TGTGCCAGCAGTTTGAGGACTCCAACCAGCACAGATACGCAGTATTTT,CASSLRTPTSTDTQYF
few,TRBJ2-1,TRBD2,TRBV27,TGTGCCAGCAGTTTATTCGGGACTAGGCACAATGAGCAGTTCTTC,CASSLFGTRHNEQFF
few,TRBJ1-3,TRBD1,TRBV10-3,TGTGCCATCAGTGATCTCCCGGGACAGGGGGGTCGTCCTGGAAACACCATATATTTT,CAISDLPGQGGRPGNTIYF
-,TRBJ2-7,-,TRBV3-1,TGTGCCAGCAGCCAATCCAGGGCCTACGAGCAGTACTTC,CASSQSRAYEQYF
-,TRBJ2-7,TRBD1,TRBV6-5,TGTGCCAGCACCCCCGGGACAGGTTTGGACGAGCAGTACTTC,CASTPGTGLDEQYF
-,TRBJ2-3,-,TRBV20-1,TGCAGTGCCGCCTTGGCGGGATTTAGCACAGATACGCAGTATTTT,CSAALAGFSTDTQYF
-,TRBJ1-1,-,TRBV29-1,TGCAGCGTTGAGGGTGGGGACACTGAAGCTTTCTTT,CSVEGGDTEAFF
-,TRBJ2-7,-,TRBV28,TGTGCCAGCAGTTTTGCAGTACGTCCGGCGGGGCAGTACTTC,CASSFAVRPAGQYF
few,TRBJ2-7,-,TRBV5-1,TGCGCCAGCAGCTTGACAGGGTCCCACGAGCAGTACTTC,CASSLTGSHEQYF
few,TRBJ2-1,TRBD2,TRBV2,TGTGCCAGCCGAAATCAGCTGGGTCGACTAGCGGGAGGGAAAGACAATGAGCAGTTCTTC,CASRNQLGRLAGGKDNEQFF
-,TRBJ2-3,-,TRBV10-3,TGTGCCATCAGTCCAAGCACAGTTAGGGTGGCAGATACGCAGTATTTT,CAISPSTVRVADTQYF
-,TRBJ1-4,-,TRBV5-1,TGCGCCAGCAGCTTTTCCAAAGGTGGAGAAAAACTGTTTTTT,CASSFSKGGEKLFF
few,TRBJ2-1,TRBD2,TRBV27,TGTGCCAGCAGCCAATTGATGGGGGGAGGGTCCTACAATGAGCAGTTCTTC,CASSQLMGGGSYNEQFF
-,TRBJ1-6,-,TRBV28,TGTGCCAGCAGTTTCCCCGGCGGCAATTCACCCCTCCACTTT,CASSFPGGNSPLHF
-,TRBJ2-7,-,TRBV20-1,TGCAGTGCTAGCGGGAATTACGAGCAGTACTTC,CSASGNYEQYF
once,TRBJ1-4,-,TRBV7-9,TGTGCCAGCAGCCCCCGGGGAGAAAAACTGTTTTTT,CASSPRGEKLFF
-,TRBJ1-5,TRBD1,TRBV28,TGTGCCAGCAGTTTCCGGACAGGGGATCAGCCCCAGCATTTT,CASSFRTGDQPQHF
-,TRBJ2-5,-,TRBV29-1,TGCAGCGTTGCCTGGAAGGAAGAGACCCAGTACTTC,CSVAWKEETQYF